These 29 T cell receptor beta chains came from one sample sequenced in a study of early T cells in non-severe SARS-CoV-2 infection. MiXCR, run by TCRdb on the 5' RACE reads, gives a single entry per CDR3 protein. Of tens of thousands of distinct CDR3 sequences listed, 9% to 15% are singletons. Material: whole blood. These receptors all stem from an adult who was a healthcare worker with PCR-confirmed SARS-CoV-2 infection or an uninfected control (not recorded which).

The sample holds many counts of this clonotype. The chain carries TRBV7-2 and TRBJ2-3, with D possibly TRBD1 on 6 matching bases. The CDR3 has 13 residues. The ends were cut back, 6 bases at V and 7 bases at J, with 14 bases in the middle. Germline V gene sequence: CDR1 SGHTA, CDR2 FQGNSA. CDR3 residues: CASRINRVNTQYF. In DNA form, the CDR3 reads TGTGCCAGCAGGATTAACAGGGTGAATACGCAGTATTTT.

The rearrangement uses TRBV5-1 and TRBJ2-7, with D possibly being TRBD1 (6 bases). Trimming removed 0 bases at V and 2 bases at J, with 12 bases between. The germline gives CDR1 SGHRS, CDR2 YFSETQ. The CDR3 totals 15 residues. The CDR3 nucleotides are TGCGCCAGCAGCTTGGCAAACAGGGTTCCCTACGAGCAGTACTTC. Amino acid sequence: CASSLANRVPYEQYF.

Details on this clonotype: Being one base from a much bigger clone, this may be a read error. This sequence joins TRBV11-2 and TRBJ2-3; unclear D gene. Germline-derived CDR1 and CDR2 are SGHAT and FQNNGV. The CDR3 is 15 residues long. Here the CDR3 reads CASSSMRLNTDTQNF. The CDR3 region has the DNA TGTGCCAGCAGCTCCATGCGTCTCAACACAGATACGCAGAATTTT.

This clonotype was seen a few times. This chain links TRBV19 with TRBJ2-3; D might be TRBD1 (5 bases). The CDR3 spans 13 residues. CDR1 is LNHDA, CDR2 SQIVND, per germline (reference sequence). Trimming stripped 4 bases from V and 4 bases from J, with 9 bases between. CDR3: CASSTGSADTQYF. Written as DNA, the CDR3 is TGTGCCAGTAGTACAGGGTCGGCAGATACGCAGTATTTT. Looking up the rest from reference TRBV19 and TRBJ2-3 gives the full variable domain: DGGITQSPKYLFRKEGQNVTLSCEQNLNHDAMYWYRQDPGQGLRLIYYSQIVNDFQKGDIAEGYSVSREKKESFPLTVTSAQKNPTAFYLCASSTGSADTQYFGPGTRLTVL.

This clonotype was recorded many times. The CDR3 sequence: CASSPGLAGEWDTQYF. The CDR3 nucleotides are TGTGCCAGCAGCCCCGGACTAGCGGGGGAGTGGGATACGCAGTATTTT. The rearrangement joins TRBV12-3 or TRBV12-4 to TRBJ2-3, with 13 bases identical to TRBD2. The J segment lost 6 bases and the V segment lost 6 bases, leaving 9 bases of the junction unmatched. The CDR3 runs 16 residues.

This clonotype was counted a few times. The chain links TRBV3-1 to TRBJ2-1; D may be TRBD1 or TRBD2 (5 bases each). Germline CDR1 LGHDT, CDR2 YNNKEL (reference sequence). V gave up 6 bases and J gave up 9 bases, with 30 bases separating them. The CDR3 length is 18 residues. The CDR3 here is CASSPPGVRDHYTSEQFF. The DNA of the CDR3 is TGTGCCAGCAGTCCCCCCGGAGTCCGGGACCACTATACGAGTGAGCAGTTCTTC.

The table lists this clonotype with a few counts. J is TRBJ2-1 and V is TRBV7-2; unclear D gene. Germline values: CDR1 SGHTA, CDR2 FQGNSA. V was shortened by 1 base and J by 2 bases, with 9 bases between the two germline ends. The CDR3 runs 15 residues. DNA for the CDR3: TGTGCCAGCAGCTTAGAAGGGCAGGCCTACAATGAGCAGTTCTTC. Its protein product is CASSLEGQAYNEQFF.

This clonotype appeared many times. V and J are TRBV6-1 and TRBJ2-1; 7 bases fit TRBD1. Per the germline V gene, CDR1 is MNHNS and CDR2 is SASEGT. Trimming at V came to 2 bases and at J to 4 bases, leaving 5 bases not matched to a gene. The CDR3 contains 15 residues. The CDR3 DNA sequence: TGTGCCAGCAGTGAAATGACAGGGTCATACAATGAGCAGTTCTTC. Translating gives CASSEMTGSYNEQFF.

There are many counts of this clonotype. The rearrangement uses TRBV12-5 and TRBJ1-5; 10 bases map to TRBD1. The trim removed 7 bases at V and 4 bases at J, leaving 7 bases unmatched. The CDR3 is made up of 15 amino acids. CDR1 and CDR2 from the germline V gene are LGHNT and FRNRAP. CDR3: CASASGQGGNQPQHF. DNA of the CDR3: TGTGCTAGTGCCTCCGGACAGGGGGGAAATCAGCCCCAGCATTTT.

This clonotype was observed many times. The rearrangement uses TRBV7-9 and TRBJ2-3; 8 bases are a match to TRBD2. Germline CDR1 is SEHNR and CDR2 is FQNEAQ (reference sequence). V trimming: 1 base; J trimming: 4 bases; junction bases outside the gene matches: 4. This CDR3 has 15 residues. DNA of the CDR3: TGTGCCAGCAGCTTAGTCGGTAGCGGGGCAGATACGCAGTATTTT. This translates into CASSLVGSGADTQYF.

The chain joins TRBV7-8 to TRBJ1-5; a weak D match, TRBD1 (5 bases). The V end was cut by 1 base, the J end by 4 bases, with 11 bases between. The length of the CDR3 is 15 residues. The V gene's germline CDR1 is SGHVS and CDR2 FQNEAQ. CDR3 sequence (DNA): TGTGCCAGCAGCTTAGATGTGGGACTAAATCAGCCCCAGCATTTT. This codes for CASSLDVGLNQPQHF.

The CDR3 DNA reads as TGCAGCGCACGGGACGACTGGGCCGGGGAGCTGTTTTTT. It codes for CSARDDWAGELFF. The genes are TRBV29-1 and TRBJ2-2; tentatively, D is TRBD1 or TRBD2 (5 bases each). The CDR3 covers 13 residues. Looked up from germline, CDR1 is SQVTM and CDR2 is ANQGSEA. V was trimmed by 7 bases and J by 6 bases, leaving 15 bases between them.

This clonotype has only a few counts. The V and J genes are TRBV12-3 or TRBV12-4 and TRBJ1-1, with no clear D. The CDR3 is 13 amino acids. V lost 3 bases and J 2 bases, leaving 7 bases between the germline ends. The CDR3 reads CASSLKVNTEAFF. The CDR3, as DNA: TGTGCCAGCAGTTTGAAGGTCAACACTGAAGCTTTCTTT.

The chain has TRBV5-5 and TRBJ1-5; D is unclear. Trimming pared 1 base from V and 6 bases from J, leaving 8 bases between. The CDR3 is 13 residues long. Germline V lookup: CDR1 SGHKS, CDR2 YYEKEE (reference sequence). CDR3 sequence: CASSLSGGQPQHF. CDR3 DNA sequence: TGTGCCAGCAGCTTGTCCGGAGGTCAGCCCCAGCATTTT.

This rearrangement joins TRBV29-1 to TRBJ2-3; the match to TRBD1 covers 11 bases. CDR1 and CDR2 from the germline V gene are SQVTM and ANQGSEA. The CDR3 runs to 15 residues. Trimming removed 2 bases from V and 2 bases from J; junction bases left unmatched: 3. The CDR3 nucleotides are TGCAGCGTTGAACGGACAGGGGGCAACACAGATACGCAGTATTTT. Translation gives CSVERTGGNTDTQYF.

This clonotype appeared a few times. The chain combines TRBV19 with TRBJ2-3; the D gene could be TRBD1 or TRBD2 (6 bases each). V lost 5 bases to trimming and J lost 1 base, with 16 bases between them. Germline V gene sequence: CDR1 LNHDA, CDR2 SQIVND (reference sequence). The CDR3 runs 16 residues. CDR3 DNA sequence: TGTGCCAGTAGTGCCATGGCCGGGGGCGGCACAGATACGCAGTATTTT. Translating gives CASSAMAGGGTDTQYF.

In this sample, this clonotype turned up a few times. This chain uses TRBV7-2 with TRBJ1-5; TRBD1 matches at 8 bases. J was trimmed by 4 bases and V by 0 bases; bases with no gene match: 5. Germline CDR1 SGHTA, CDR2 FQGNSA. CDR3 size: 16 residues. As DNA, the CDR3 is TGTGCCAGCAGCTTAGCGTTGGACAGGGCGAATCAGCCCCAGCATTTT. This gives the protein CASSLALDRANQPQHF.

This clonotype was counted ten times or more. This rearrangement joins TRBV2 to TRBJ1-1; D uncertain. Trimming pared 3 bases from V and 2 bases from J, leaving 16 bases between. Germline V gene data show CDR1 as SNHLY and CDR2 as FYNNEI. The CDR3 loop spans 16 amino acids. The DNA of the CDR3 is TGTGCCAGCAGTGATCCCCGCGTGGGATTCAACACTGAAGCTTTCTTT. Translated, it gives CASSDPRVGFNTEAFF.

This clonotype was observed at least ten times. This chain links TRBV13 with TRBJ1-1; D ambiguous. Germline V gene lookup returns CDR1 PRHDT and CDR2 FYEKMQ (reference sequence). CDR3 length equals 13 residues. V dropped 5 bases and J dropped 0 bases, with 7 bases sitting between them. The CDR3 loop is CASSPPLNTEAFF. The CDR3 DNA reads TGTGCCAGCAGCCCCCCCTTGAACACTGAAGCTTTCTTT.

This rearrangement joins TRBV11-2 to TRBJ2-7; D is tentatively TRBD1 or TRBD2 (6 bases each). The germline gives CDR1 SGHAT, CDR2 FQNNGV. The V gene lost 7 bases and the J gene lost 4 bases, with 20 bases spanning the gap. This CDR3 has 15 amino acids. The CDR3 DNA reads as TGTGCCAGCAAAGTCGCCGGAGGGGGAATTTACGAGCAGTACTTC. Encoded protein: CASKVAGGGIYEQYF.

The rearrangement joins TRBV11-2 to TRBJ2-2, with 11 nucleotides matching TRBD1. The V gene end was trimmed by 5 bases and the J gene end by 6 bases; junction bases not matched to a gene: 8. The CDR3 covers 16 residues. Germline CDR1 and CDR2: SGHAT and FQNNGV. The CDR3 sequence: CASSVGTGGMAGELFF. The CDR3 bases are TGTGCCAGCAGCGTCGGGACAGGGGGTATGGCCGGGGAGCTGTTTTTT.

This clonotype was counted a few times. This chain's CDR3 is CAWGMGTYEQYF. CDR3 bases: TGTGCCTGGGGCATGGGAACCTACGAGCAGTACTTC. J is TRBJ2-7 and V is TRBV30, with unresolved D. The CDR3 has 12 residues. Germline V gene data show CDR1 as GTSNPN and CDR2 as SVGIG (reference sequence). V was clipped by 5 bases and J by 2 bases, with 10 bases between them.

The chain employs TRBV6-1 and TRBJ2-3; 7 bases are shared with TRBD1. V was clipped by 2 bases and J by 2 bases; unmatched bases: 4. In germline, CDR1 is MNHNS, CDR2 SASEGT. The CDR3 runs 15 residues. CDR3 in DNA: TGTGCCAGCAGTGAACCAGGGACAGCCACAGATACGCAGTATTTT. It encodes CASSEPGTATDTQYF.

This clonotype came up a few times. The rearrangement links TRBV4-2 to TRBJ2-3; 7 positions match TRBD1. The length of the CDR3 is 18 residues. V lost 4 bases and J lost 0; bases outside the gene matches: 13. Germline assignment: CDR1 LGHNA and CDR2 YNFKEQ. CDR3 bases: TGTGCCAGCAGCCCGGGGACAGATTCGATCGATAGCACAGATACGCAGTATTTT. This codes for CASSPGTDSIDSTDTQYF.

This clonotype was detected ten times or more. J is TRBJ2-2 and V is TRBV7-3; D is unresolved. This CDR3 has 15 amino acids. Germline CDR1 SGHTA, CDR2 FQGTGA. The germline V and J ends were trimmed by 4 bases and 3 bases, with 12 bases remaining between them. CDR3 DNA sequence: TGTGCCAGCAGCTCGCACAGAGGCGACACCGGGGAGCTGTTTTTT. Its protein product is CASSSHRGDTGELFF.

This clonotype was detected only a few times. J is TRBJ1-2 and V is TRBV9, with 7 bases identical to TRBD1. CDR3 length: 15 residues. J gave up 4 bases and V 0 bases, and 6 bases lay outside the gene matches. The germline V gene has CDR1 SGDLS and CDR2 YYNGEE. The CDR3 DNA is TGTGCCAGCAGCGTAGAGAGGGGGCCGACCTATGGCTACACCTTC. This translates into CASSVERGPTYGYTF. Full variable domain (remainder filled in from reference TRBV9 and TRBJ1-2): DSGVTQTPKHLITATGQRVTLRCSPRSGDLSVYWYQQSLDQGLQFLIQYYNGEERAKGNILERFSAQQFPDLHSELNLSSLELGDSALYFCASSVERGPTYGYTFGSGTRLTVV.

Comment on this clonotype: This clone may be a read error of a much larger clone one base away. This CDR3 is missing its conserved last phenylalanine or tryptophan, likely due to a read error. The chain joins TRBV6-1 to TRBJ2-5; D is perhaps TRBD1 or TRBD2 (5 bases each). V was shortened by 2 bases and J by 5 bases, with 9 bases between the two germline ends. This CDR3 has 13 residues. Germline CDR1 reads MNHNS; CDR2 reads SASEGT. Written as DNA, the CDR3 is TGTGCCAGCAGTGAATTATGGGACGAGACCCAGTACTCC. Its translation: CASSELWDETQYS.

This sequence joins TRBV29-1 and TRBJ2-7; D might be TRBD2 (5 bases). This CDR3 contains 11 residues. Per germline, CDR1 SQVTM and CDR2 ANQGSEA. V gave up 7 bases and J gave up 6 bases, with 13 bases separating them. As DNA, the CDR3 is TGCAGCGCCGAAGAGGGTGGCGAGCAGTACTTC. It yields the protein CSAEEGGEQYF.

In its sample, this clonotype was seen a few times. DNA of the CDR3: TGCGCCACCCAATCCGCTTTGAACACCGGGGAGCTGTTTTTT. This gives the protein CATQSALNTGELFF. J is TRBJ2-2 and V is TRBV5-1, with unresolved D. CDR3 length: 14 amino acids. The V gene lost 9 bases and the J gene lost 1 base, with 13 bases spanning the gap. Per the germline V gene, CDR1 is SGHRS and CDR2 is YFSETQ.